The entry below describes one T cell receptor beta chain. Its antigen remains unidentified. The data were obtained in a study of cytomegalovirus exposure and HLA in healthy donors. Points from the study as a whole: It was reported in a later analysis that an Asian-associated ancestry cluster showed fewer N-insertions than the 666-donor mean. TCR beta sequences numbering under 20,000 were associated with HLA alleles at 0.05 false discovery rate in a later analysis.

With 60 Vbeta and 13 Jbeta primers, the PCR was carried out. Using immunoSEQ multiplex PCR, the repertoire was profiled, and TCRdb retains in-frame clones only, with some absent. Its clone listing holds about 170,000 clones. The CDR3 has 15 amino acids. Trimming removed 5 bases from V and 2 bases from J, with 13 bases in between. Germline assignment: CDR1 MRHNA and CDR2 SNTAGT. The receptor was isolated from a woman between 18 and 29 years old in good health and CMV-seropositive. The V call is TRBV6-4, the J call TRBJ2-1; D perhaps matches TRBD1 (7 bases). What was sequenced was PBMCs. DNA for the CDR3: TGTGCCAGCAGTTGGACAGGACTACCCTACAATGAGCAGTTCTTC. Translated: CASSWTGLPYNEQFF.